One and the same sample provided the 16 T cell receptor beta chains below, sequenced in a study of post-analysis software for immune sequencing data. TCR beta libraries were prepared from cDNA with unique molecular identifiers. TCRdb fed the PCR reads into MiXCR, producing one record per CDR3 protein. The sample has a few hundred thousand distinct CDR3 sequences, 45% seen once. Findings and caveats of the study: Among four to six TRBV segments more frequent in patients than controls were TRBV5-6, TRBV5-1 and TRBV20-1.

These receptors have no known antigen. Sample: blood. These receptors were obtained from a girl aged 10 to 17 with multiple sclerosis.

The chain employs TRBV28 and TRBJ2-5, with a possible D match to TRBD2 (6 bases). The V and J ends lost 3 bases and 4 bases respectively, with 12 bases between them. The CDR3 sequence is 14 residues long. The germline V gene encodes CDR1 MDHEN and CDR2 SYDVKM. The CDR3 loop reads CASSFTSTPETQYF. Written as DNA, the CDR3 is TGTGCCAGCAGTTTTACTAGCACGCCAGAGACCCAGTACTTC.

This rearrangement joins TRBV20-1 to TRBJ1-2; TRBD1 might be the D (6 bases). Germline loops: CDR1 DFQATT, CDR2 SNEGSKA (reference sequence). V was shortened by 4 bases and J by 6 bases, with 15 bases between the two germline ends. The CDR3 is made up of 13 amino acids. The CDR3 is CSAIFGGQNGYTF. In DNA form, the CDR3 reads TGCAGTGCTATCTTCGGGGGGCAGAATGGCTACACCTTC.

The V call is TRBV7-3, the J call TRBJ2-7; D call uncertain. The CDR3 covers 13 residues. Trimming removed 2 bases at V and 3 bases at J, with 8 bases between. CDR1 is SGHTA and CDR2 is FQGTGA in the germline V gene. CDR3 loop: CASSLLPLYEQYF. In DNA, the CDR3 is TGTGCCAGCAGCTTATTGCCCCTCTACGAGCAGTACTTC.

This chain joins TRBV4-3 and TRBJ2-3, with TRBD2 identical over 7 bases. This CDR3 region has 18 residues. Germline lookup yields CDR1 LGHNA and CDR2 YSLEER. V was clipped by 0 bases and J by 2 bases; unmatched bases: 11. DNA of the CDR3: TGCGCCAGCAGCCAAGATTACCAAATAGCGGGTTACACAGATACGCAGTATTTT. Translated, it gives CASSQDYQIAGYTDTQYF.

This chain joins TRBV7-3 and TRBJ2-4; the D is unclear. From germline, CDR1 is SGHTA and CDR2 FQGTGA. With 1 base removed from V and 0 bases from J, the gap between germline ends came to 10 bases. This CDR3 comprises 16 residues. CDR3 sequence (DNA): TGTGCCAGCAGCTTAAGGACGGTTCTAGCCAAAAACATTCAGTACTTC. It encodes CASSLRTVLAKNIQYF. Combining the CDR3 with reference TRBV7-3 and TRBJ2-4 gives the whole variable domain GAGVSQTPSNKVTEKGKYVELRCDPISGHTALYWYRQSLGQGPEFLIYFQGTGAADDSGLPNDRFFAVRPEGSVSTLKIQRTERGDSAVYLCASSLRTVLAKNIQYFGAGTRLSVL.

This chain connects TRBV20-1 to TRBJ2-3, with 7 bases aligning to TRBD2. Germline trimming cut 5 bases from V and 0 bases from J; bases unmatched to any gene: 8. In germline, CDR1 is DFQATT, CDR2 SNEGSKA (reference sequence). The CDR3 extends over 15 amino acids. CDR3 amino acids: CSAPTSAGSTDTQYF. The CDR3 coding sequence is TGCAGTGCTCCTACTAGCGCAGGTAGCACAGATACGCAGTATTTT.

The chain combines TRBV3-1 with TRBJ2-7; D may be TRBD1 (5 bases). Germline V lookup: CDR1 LGHDT, CDR2 YNNKEL (reference sequence). The V end lost 0 bases, the J end lost 1 base, and 10 bases lay between the germline ends. This CDR3 comprises 15 residues. CDR3 DNA: TGTGCCAGCAGCCAAGATCAGGGTCAGTCCTACGAGCAGTACTTC. It is translated as CASSQDQGQSYEQYF.

The rearrangement links TRBV24-1 to TRBJ2-1, with D tentatively TRBD2 (6 bases). V was shortened by 1 base and J by 7 bases, with 13 bases between the two germline ends. The CDR3 runs to 15 residues. Germline V gene lookup returns CDR1 KGHDR and CDR2 SFDVKD. The CDR3 region has the DNA TGTGCCACCAGTGATTTCGGGGGAGAGGTTAATGAGCAGTTCTTC. This codes for CATSDFGGEVNEQFF.

This clonotype was detected a few times. One end of the junction does not line up with germline, which may come from a read error. V gene TRBV3-1 combines with J gene TRBJ2-7; D might be TRBD1 (6 bases). CDR3 length: 16 residues. CDR1 is LGHDT and CDR2 is YNNKEL in the germline V gene (reference sequence). CDR3: CASSQERVQGVHEQYF. The CDR3 DNA follows: TGCGCCAGCAGCCAAGAAAGGGTACAGGGTGTCCACGAGCAGTACTTC.

This chain joins TRBV7-2 and TRBJ2-5, with TRBD1 as a possible D gene (6 bases). This CDR3 is built from 13 residues. V lost 4 bases to trimming and J lost 11 bases, with 17 bases between them. From germline, CDR1 is SGHTA and CDR2 FQGNSA. In nucleotides, the CDR3 is TGTGCCAGCAGCTCTGGACAGAACAATGAGCAGTACTTC. As protein: CASSSGQNNEQYF.

The V call is TRBV6-2 or TRBV6-3, the J call TRBJ2-1; TRBD2 matches at 14 bases. With 4 bases clipped from V and 8 bases from J, the junction kept 10 bases outside the gene matches. The CDR3 is 17 residues long. Germline V gene data show CDR1 as MNHEY and CDR2 as SVGEGT. The CDR3 region is CASSSSRTSGRFDEQFF. CDR3 nucleotide sequence: TGTGCCAGCAGTTCATCCCGGACTAGCGGGAGGTTCGATGAGCAGTTCTTC.

The rearrangement joins TRBV28 to TRBJ1-1; 8 bases agree with TRBD1. The CDR3 has 15 residues. V lost 5 bases, J lost 1 base, and 6 bases stayed unmatched. Germline V gives CDR1 MDHEN, CDR2 SYDVKM. CDR3 protein: CASSTPTGANTEAFF. In DNA, the CDR3 is TGTGCCAGCAGTACCCCGACAGGGGCGAACACTGAAGCTTTCTTT. The variable domain in full, with the rest retrieved from reference TRBV28 and TRBJ1-1, is DVKVTQSSRYLVKRTGEKVFLECVQDMDHENMFWYRQDPGLGLRLIYFSYDVKMKEKGDIPEGYSVSREKKERFSLILESASTNQTSMYLCASSTPTGANTEAFFGQGTRLTVV.

The sample holds many counts of this clonotype. V usage is TRBV7-3 and J usage is TRBJ2-5; D call uncertain. Trimming took off 2 bases at V and 1 base at J, with 8 bases between the two ends. The CDR3 is 14 residues long. Per the germline V gene, CDR1 is SGHTA and CDR2 is FQGTGA. The DNA of the CDR3 is TGTGCCAGCAGCTTAGGTTCAGGCCAAGAGACCCAGTACTTC. It translates to CASSLGSGQETQYF.

The CDR3 DNA reads as TGCAGCGTTGTTGTGGGTGGAGAGACCCAGTACTTC. The encoded protein is CSVVVGGETQYF. The chain joins TRBV29-1 to TRBJ2-5; D is uncertain. The CDR3 totals 12 residues. CDR1 SQVTM and CDR2 ANQGSEA come from the germline V gene. V dropped 4 bases and J dropped 4 bases, with 10 bases sitting between them.

The rearrangement joins TRBV3-1 to TRBJ2-2; D possibly corresponds to TRBD2 (6 bases). Per the germline V gene, CDR1 is LGHDT and CDR2 is YNNKEL (reference sequence). V gave up 1 base and J gave up 6 bases, with 12 bases separating them. The CDR3 is 15 amino acids. In nucleotides, the CDR3 is TGTGCCAGCAGCCAAGGGGTAACGGGAGCCGGGGAGCTGTTTTTT. It is translated as CASSQGVTGAGELFF.

This clonotype was seen only a few times. The chain employs TRBV20-1 and TRBJ2-7; 7 bases are a match to TRBD1. The junction had 8 bases not matched to a gene; V was cut back by 6 bases and J by 0 bases. This CDR3 contains 14 residues. CDR1 DFQATT and CDR2 SNEGSKA come from the germline V gene (reference sequence). This chain's CDR3 is CSAQGDLNSYEQYF. CDR3 in DNA: TGCAGTGCCCAGGGGGACCTCAACTCCTACGAGCAGTACTTC.